Ten or more counts support the clone carrying this T cell receptor (beta chain). Its antigen is undetermined. This entry is derived from a study of T cell repertoires in cytomegalovirus infection. Looking at the study overall: Peptides in the study included HLA-C-restricted and HLA-B-restricted CMV epitopes.

TCRdb independently ran MiXCR on the reads; one entry per CDR3 protein. This repertoire shows about 110,000 distinct CDR3 sequences, around 28% found once; its top ten account for about three quarters. The V gene's germline CDR1 is SGHVS and CDR2 FQNEAQ. The CDR3 runs to 16 residues. Between the trimmed V and J ends, which lost 1 base and 1 base, there was a span of 11 bases. The study's findings and limits: Individuals carrying CMV plus the relevant HLA were identified by cumulative frequency of public TCR beta families.

The J gene is TRBJ2-1, the V gene TRBV7-8; D not resolved. The clonotype was recovered from a human donor in good health (CMV status not recorded). Some clones in this sample may be carry-over from other donors' samples. The sequencing here drew on CD8+ T cells from cultured PBMCs, taken from culture after CMV antigen stimulation. The CDR3 nucleotides read TGTGCCAGCAGCTTAGAGGTCGGATCGTCCTACAATGAGCAGTTCTTC. Translated, it gives CASSLEVGSSYNEQFF.